The sequence of this TCR beta chain was determined in a study of blood T cell repertoires in COVID-19. Study as a whole: Samples taken during acute and convalescent COVID-19 were collected in the United States, Italy and Spain. T cells, B-cell-depleted T cells, or PBMCs provided the cDNA or gDNA that served as material.

Original handling: Using reference gene primer amplification, nucleated cell counts were estimated. The repertoire was sequenced with immunoSEQ multiplex PCR; TCRdb's copy has only in-frame clones and lacks some. From that table come the V and J calls and clone size; the DNA was used to work out D and trimming. The table has about 150,000 clones, roughly 78% seen once. V shed 5 bases, J shed 5 bases, and the junction held 13 bases outside the gene matches. CDR1 is MNHEY, CDR2 SVGEGT, per germline. The CDR3 is 16 amino acids. The chain couples TRBV6-2 or TRBV6-3 to TRBJ2-5; 8 nucleotides line up with TRBD1. This sequence was found in a human donor with acute or convalescent COVID-19. The donor label of this sample is uncertain. Specimen: peripheral blood. The CDR3 sequence: CASSLPWTGNSETQYF. CDR3 in DNA: TGTGCCAGCAGTCTACCTTGGACAGGGAATAGTGAGACCCAGTACTTC.